This T cell receptor (beta chain) derives from a study of blood T cell repertoires in COVID-19. Study summary: T cells, B-cell-depleted T cells, or PBMCs provided the cDNA or gDNA that served as material.

Study processing details: It was from reference gene primer amplification that nucleated cell counts were estimated. Clones were read by immunoSEQ multiplex PCR, and TCRdb kept only the in-frame ones, dropping some. V and J calls and clone size come straight from that table; D and trimming were deduced from the DNA. The sample shows some 130,000 clones, 80% to 90% of them seen only once. CDR3 size: 15 residues. Between the trimmed V and J ends, which lost 0 bases and 6 bases, there was a span of 9 bases. CDR1 and CDR2 (germline): LGHNA, YNFKEQ. The clonotype originates from a man aged 50 or older who had recovered from COVID-19. The chain employs TRBV4-2 and TRBJ1-6; weak D call: TRBD1 (5 bases). Sequencing used PBMCs or T cells enriched from blood (not recorded which). CDR3 residues: CASSQDLGLNSPLHF. In DNA, the CDR3 is TGTGCCAGCAGCCAAGATCTGGGGCTTAATTCACCCCTCCACTTT.